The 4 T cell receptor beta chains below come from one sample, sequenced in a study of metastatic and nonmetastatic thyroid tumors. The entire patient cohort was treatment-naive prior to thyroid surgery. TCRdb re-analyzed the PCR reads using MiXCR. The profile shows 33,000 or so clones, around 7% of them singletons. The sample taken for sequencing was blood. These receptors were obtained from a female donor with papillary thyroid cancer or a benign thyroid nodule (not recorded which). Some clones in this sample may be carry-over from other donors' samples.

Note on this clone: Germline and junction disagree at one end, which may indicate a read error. The CDR3 protein is CASKGRARNQTQHF. The CDR3 nucleotides read TGTGCCAGTAAGGGCAGGGCAAGAAATCAGACCCAGCATTTT. The chain uses TRBV19 and TRBJ1-5; D is perhaps TRBD1 (5 bases). Germline V gives CDR1 LNHDA, CDR2 SQIVND (reference sequence). The CDR3 consists of 14 residues.

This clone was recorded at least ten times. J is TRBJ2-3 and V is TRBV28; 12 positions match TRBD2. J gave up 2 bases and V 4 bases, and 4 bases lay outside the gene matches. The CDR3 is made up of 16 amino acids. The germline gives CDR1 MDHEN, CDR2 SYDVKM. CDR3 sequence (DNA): TGTGCCAGCAGTTCTACTAGCGGGAGGTACACAGATACGCAGTATTTT. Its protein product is CASSSTSGRYTDTQYF.

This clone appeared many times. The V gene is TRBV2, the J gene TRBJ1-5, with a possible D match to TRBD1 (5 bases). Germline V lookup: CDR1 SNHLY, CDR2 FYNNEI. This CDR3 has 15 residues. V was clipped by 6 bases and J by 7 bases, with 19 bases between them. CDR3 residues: CASRNDRLHQQPQHF. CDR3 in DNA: TGTGCCAGCAGAAACGACAGACTACACCAACAGCCCCAGCATTTT.

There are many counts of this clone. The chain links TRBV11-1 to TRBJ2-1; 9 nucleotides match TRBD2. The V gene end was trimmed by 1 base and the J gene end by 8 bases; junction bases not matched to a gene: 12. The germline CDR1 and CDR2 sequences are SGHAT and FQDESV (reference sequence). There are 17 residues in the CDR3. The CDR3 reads CASSLGDPTSGDDEQFF. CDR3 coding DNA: TGTGCCAGCAGCTTAGGAGATCCGACTAGCGGCGACGATGAGCAGTTCTTC.